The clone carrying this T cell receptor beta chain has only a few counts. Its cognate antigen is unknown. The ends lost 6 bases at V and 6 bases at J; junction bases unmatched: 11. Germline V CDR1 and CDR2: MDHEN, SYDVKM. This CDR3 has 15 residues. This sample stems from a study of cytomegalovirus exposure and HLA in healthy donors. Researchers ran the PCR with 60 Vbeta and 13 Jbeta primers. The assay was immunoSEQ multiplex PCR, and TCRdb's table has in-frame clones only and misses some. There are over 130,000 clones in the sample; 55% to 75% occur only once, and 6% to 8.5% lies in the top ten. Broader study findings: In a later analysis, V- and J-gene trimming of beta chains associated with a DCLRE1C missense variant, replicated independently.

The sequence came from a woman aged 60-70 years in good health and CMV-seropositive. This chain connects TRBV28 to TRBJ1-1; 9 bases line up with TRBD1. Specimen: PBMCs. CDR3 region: CASSPPGTGRPEAFF. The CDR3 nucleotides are TGTGCCAGCAGCCCTCCCGGGACAGGGAGGCCTGAAGCTTTCTTT.